This note documents a single TCR beta chain sequence. Its antigen is as yet unknown. This specimen comes from a study of vaccination and CD4 T cells after COVID-19. For the study at large: A median of around 70 days (range 14 to 241) separated dose two from the taking of post-vaccine samples.

Broader study findings: For convalescent patients, a median 86.3% of reactive clones surfaced exclusively after vaccination. The median number of SARS-CoV-2-reactive clonotypes increased from about 20 to 38, a change that did not reach significance.

Treatment specified: approximately 10-day PBMC culture with coronavirus spike peptide pools or control peptides (ViraFEST assay). The ViraFEST method relied on peptide pools to expand antigen-specific T cells, followed by TCR sequencing. J lost 5 bases, V lost 6 bases, and 5 bases had no gene match. This CDR3 region has 13 residues. Germline V CDR1 and CDR2: MDHEN, SYDVKM. Cultured CD4+ T cell DNA underwent sequencing with the Oncomine TCR Beta short-read assay. TCRdb fed the PCR reads into MiXCR, producing one record per CDR3 protein. This table has 13,000 or so distinct CDR3 sequences, approximately 56% appearing once.

The V gene is TRBV28, the J gene TRBJ2-5; TRBD1 agrees at 8 bases. The sequenced sample consisted of CD4+ T cells from blood, cultured in vitro. The clonotype originates from a human donor who had recovered from COVID-19. The CDR3 coding sequence is TGTGCCAGCAGCTACTACAGGGGGGAGACCCAGTACTTC. It translates to CASSYYRGETQYF.